This T cell receptor beta chain was captured by sequencing in a study of blood T cell repertoires in COVID-19. At the level of the study: Donors in the United States, Italy and Spain gave samples during acute or convalescent COVID-19. PBMCs, B-cell-depleted T cells, or T cells were the source of the cDNA or gDNA that made up the material.

Per germline, CDR1 LNHNV and CDR2 YYDKDF (reference sequence). The germline V and J ends were trimmed by 0 bases and 0 bases, with 12 bases remaining between them. This CDR3 has 17 amino acids. As processed by the authors: Reference gene primer amplification gave nucleated cell count estimates. The data were produced by immunoSEQ multiplex PCR, yet TCRdb's version contains in-frame clones alone and is incomplete. D and trimming were read from the DNA, whereas the V and J calls and clone size are those reported in that table. The data hold about 76,000 clones, with over 85% observed a single time. This TCR was recovered from a human donor in a cohort sampled during active COVID-19. Specimen: peripheral blood. The chain carries TRBV15 and TRBJ2-1; D is undetermined. CDR3 DNA sequence: TGTGCCACCAGCAGAGACCCCCCTTATAGCTCCTACAATGAGCAGTTCTTC. Its translation is CATSRDPPYSSYNEQFF.